Below are 10 T cell receptor beta chains sequenced from a single sample in a study of CD8 T cells in Susac syndrome. Random-hexamer reverse transcription was applied to roughly 0.5 to 1 ug RNA. MiXCR, applied by TCRdb to the immunoSEQ multiplex PCR reads, yields one record per CDR3 protein. The sample yields tens of thousands of distinct CDR3 sequences, 95% seen once. Sequencing input: CD8+ T cells from PBMCs. These receptors were obtained from a human donor with Susac syndrome.

The chain carries TRBV24-1 and TRBJ2-1, with D possibly matching TRBD1 (5 bases). The CDR3 totals 16 residues. V was trimmed by 3 bases and J by 0 bases, leaving 11 bases between them. Per germline, CDR1 KGHDR and CDR2 SFDVKD. CDR3 amino acids: CATSDPQASSYNEQFF. Here the CDR3 DNA reads TGTGCCACCAGTGATCCACAGGCCAGCTCCTACAATGAGCAGTTCTTC.

This chain joins TRBV7-9 and TRBJ2-7; possible D gene TRBD1, 5 bases. Trimming shortened V by 1 base and J by 7 bases, and 14 bases separated the two germline ends. The CDR3 extends over 14 amino acids. Germline loops: CDR1 SEHNR, CDR2 FQNEAQ (reference sequence). The CDR3 DNA reads TGTGCCAGCAGCTTAGTAGGGGCCGCCTCGGAGCAGTACTTC. It is translated as CASSLVGAASEQYF.

The chain couples TRBV5-1 to TRBJ2-7; TRBD1 might be the D (5 bases). Trimming cost V 4 bases and J 0 bases, with 11 bases left between them. The V gene's germline CDR1 is SGHRS and CDR2 YFSETQ. This CDR3 contains 14 residues. The DNA for the CDR3 is TGCGCCAGCAGCGAGGACACATTCTCCTACGAGCAGTACTTC. Its protein product is CASSEDTFSYEQYF.

V and J are TRBV29-1 and TRBJ1-4, with D possibly being TRBD1 (5 bases). The germline gives CDR1 SQVTM, CDR2 ANQGSEA. The germline V and J ends were trimmed by 4 bases and 5 bases, with 8 bases remaining between them. This CDR3 has 12 amino acids. In DNA form, the CDR3 reads TGCAGCGTTGTAACAGGCAATGAAAAACTGTTTTTT. Amino acids: CSVVTGNEKLFF.

The chain carries TRBV28 and TRBJ2-7; TRBD2 aligns across 12 bases. V was pared by 5 bases and J by 3 bases, with 5 bases of the junction left unmatched. The CDR3 extends over 15 amino acids. Germline lookup yields CDR1 MDHEN and CDR2 SYDVKM. CDR3 bases: TGTGCCAGCAGTCCGATGACTAGCGGGAGCTACGAGCAGTACTTC. It yields the protein CASSPMTSGSYEQYF. The full variable domain, with the rest looked up from reference TRBV28 and TRBJ2-7, is DVKVTQSSRYLVKRTGEKVFLECVQDMDHENMFWYRQDPGLGLRLIYFSYDVKMKEKGDIPEGYSVSREKKERFSLILESASTNQTSMYLCASSPMTSGSYEQYFGPGTRLTVT.

Here the CDR3 DNA reads TGCAGCGTTGATCTAGCGGGAGGGCCCTCCACCGGGGAGCTGTTTTTT. Translated, it gives CSVDLAGGPSTGELFF. The chain employs TRBV29-1 and TRBJ2-2, with 12 positions matching TRBD2. The CDR3 is made up of 16 amino acids. V was clipped by 3 bases and J by 4 bases; unmatched bases: 6. The germline gives CDR1 SQVTM, CDR2 ANQGSEA.

DNA of the CDR3: TGTGCCAGCAGTTTATCGGTTAATCAGCCCCAGCATTTT. Translated: CASSLSVNQPQHF. The chain combines TRBV27 with TRBJ1-5; no clear D gene. V was cut by 0 bases and J by 4 bases, with 4 bases left in between. In germline, CDR1 is MNHEY, CDR2 SMNVEV (reference sequence). This CDR3 is 13 amino acids long.

This clonotype has a single count. The chain combines TRBV7-9 with TRBJ1-2; no firm D call. The V gene's germline CDR1 is SEHNR and CDR2 FQNEAQ (reference sequence). Trimming cost V 5 bases and J 10 bases, with 11 bases left between them. The length of the CDR3 is 11 residues. The CDR3 DNA reads as TGTGCCAGCAGCGTCGACGTAGACTACACCTTC. It encodes CASSVDVDYTF.

The chain employs TRBV30 and TRBJ2-2, with 7 positions matching TRBD2. Germline V lookup: CDR1 GTSNPN, CDR2 SVGIG (reference sequence). The CDR3 runs to 13 residues. The J segment lost 5 bases and the V segment lost 5 bases, leaving 5 bases of the junction unmatched. The CDR3 region has the DNA TGTGCCTGGTCCCGGGAGGTGACCGGGGAGCTGTTTTTT. This gives the protein CAWSREVTGELFF.

The J gene is TRBJ2-1, the V gene TRBV28, with D perhaps TRBD1 or TRBD2 (5 bases each). The V gene lost 3 bases and the J gene lost 4 bases, with 13 bases spanning the gap. Germline V CDR1 and CDR2: MDHEN, SYDVKM. This CDR3 contains 15 residues. CDR3 protein: CASSFGLGEYNEQFF. The CDR3 bases are TGTGCCAGCAGTTTCGGGCTAGGGGAGTACAATGAGCAGTTCTTC.